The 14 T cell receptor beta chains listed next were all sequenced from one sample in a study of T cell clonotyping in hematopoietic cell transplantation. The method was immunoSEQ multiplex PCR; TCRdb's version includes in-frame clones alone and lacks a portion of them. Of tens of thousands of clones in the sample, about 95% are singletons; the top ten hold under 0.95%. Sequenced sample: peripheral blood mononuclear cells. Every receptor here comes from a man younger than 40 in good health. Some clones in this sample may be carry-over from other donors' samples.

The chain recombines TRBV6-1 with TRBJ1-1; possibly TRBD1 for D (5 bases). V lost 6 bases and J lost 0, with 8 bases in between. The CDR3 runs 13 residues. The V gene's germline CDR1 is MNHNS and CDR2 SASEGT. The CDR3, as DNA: TGTGCCAGCAGGCGGGGGATGAACACTGAAGCTTTCTTT. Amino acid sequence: CASRRGMNTEAFF.

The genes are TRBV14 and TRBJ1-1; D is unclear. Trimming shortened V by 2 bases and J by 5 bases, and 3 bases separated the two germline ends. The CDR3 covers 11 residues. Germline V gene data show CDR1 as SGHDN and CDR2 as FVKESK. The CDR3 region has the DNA TGTGCCAGCAGCCAATATACTGAAGCTTTCTTT. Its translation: CASSQYTEAFF.

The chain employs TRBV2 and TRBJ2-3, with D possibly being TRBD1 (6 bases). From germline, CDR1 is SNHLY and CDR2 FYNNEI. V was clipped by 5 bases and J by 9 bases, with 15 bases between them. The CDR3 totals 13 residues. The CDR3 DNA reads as TGTGCCAGCAGTCCGAGTGAGGGGGACACGCAGTATTTT. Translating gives CASSPSEGDTQYF.

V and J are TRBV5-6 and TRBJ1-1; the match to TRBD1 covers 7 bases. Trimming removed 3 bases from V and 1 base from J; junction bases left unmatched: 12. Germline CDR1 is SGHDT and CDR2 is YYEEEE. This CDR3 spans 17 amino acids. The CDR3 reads CASSSVMDRPRNTEAFF. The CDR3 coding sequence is TGTGCCAGCAGCTCGGTAATGGACAGGCCTAGGAACACTGAAGCTTTCTTT.

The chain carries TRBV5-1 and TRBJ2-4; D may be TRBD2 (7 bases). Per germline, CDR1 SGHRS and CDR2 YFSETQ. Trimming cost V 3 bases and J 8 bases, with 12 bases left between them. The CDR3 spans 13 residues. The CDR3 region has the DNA TGCGCCAGCAGCTCGGAGGGGGGGGACATTCAGTACTTC. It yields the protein CASSSEGGDIQYF.

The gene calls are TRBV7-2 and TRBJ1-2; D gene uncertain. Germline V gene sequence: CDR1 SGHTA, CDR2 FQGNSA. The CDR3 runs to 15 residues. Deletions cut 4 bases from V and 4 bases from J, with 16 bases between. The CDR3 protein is CASSSLQTWGYGYTF. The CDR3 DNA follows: TGTGCCAGCAGCTCACTTCAGACGTGGGGCTATGGCTACACCTTC.

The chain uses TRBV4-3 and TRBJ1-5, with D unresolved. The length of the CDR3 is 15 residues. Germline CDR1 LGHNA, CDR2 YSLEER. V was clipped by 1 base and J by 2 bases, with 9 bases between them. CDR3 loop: CASSQGQYGNQPQHF. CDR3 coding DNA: TGCGCCAGCAGCCAAGGGCAGTACGGCAATCAGCCCCAGCATTTT.

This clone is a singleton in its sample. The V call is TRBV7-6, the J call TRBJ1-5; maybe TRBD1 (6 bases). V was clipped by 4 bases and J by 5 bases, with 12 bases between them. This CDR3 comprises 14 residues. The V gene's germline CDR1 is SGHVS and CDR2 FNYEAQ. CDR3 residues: CASSSEEGDQPQHF. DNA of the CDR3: TGTGCCAGCAGCTCCGAGGAGGGGGATCAGCCCCAGCATTTT.

CDR3 nucleotides: TGTGCCAGTAGTATTGGGGCGGCCTCCTACGAGCAGTACTTC. It codes for CASSIGAASYEQYF. J is TRBJ2-7 and V is TRBV19, with D perhaps TRBD1 (5 bases). Looked up from germline, CDR1 is LNHDA and CDR2 is SQIVND (reference sequence). The CDR3 extends over 14 amino acids. V was pared by 3 bases and J by 0 bases, with 9 bases between.

CDR3 region: CASSIDQTGQETQYF. The CDR3 coding sequence is TGTGCCAGTAGTATAGATCAGACAGGCCAAGAGACCCAGTACTTC. The chain combines TRBV19 with TRBJ2-5, with a possible D match to TRBD1 (6 bases). Germline CDR1 is LNHDA and CDR2 is SQIVND (reference sequence). V was pared by 0 bases and J by 1 base, with 9 bases between. The CDR3 runs to 15 residues.

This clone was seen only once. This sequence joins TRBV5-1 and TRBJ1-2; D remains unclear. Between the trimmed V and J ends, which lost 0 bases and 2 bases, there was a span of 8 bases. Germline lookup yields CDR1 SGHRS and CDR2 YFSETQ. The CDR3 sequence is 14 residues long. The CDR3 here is CASSLDSPNYGYTF. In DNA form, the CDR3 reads TGCGCCAGCAGCTTGGACAGTCCGAACTATGGCTACACCTTC.

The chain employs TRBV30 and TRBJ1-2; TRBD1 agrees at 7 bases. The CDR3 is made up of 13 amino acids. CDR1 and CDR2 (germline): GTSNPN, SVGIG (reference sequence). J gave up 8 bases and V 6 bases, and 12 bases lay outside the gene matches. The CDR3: CACALYRGRGYTF. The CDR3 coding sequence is TGTGCCTGCGCCCTTTACAGGGGCAGAGGCTACACCTTC.

This CDR3 reads CASSAQDGNYGYTF. CDR3 bases: TGCGCCAGCAGCGCTCAGGACGGGAACTATGGCTACACCTTC. The chain combines TRBV5-1 with TRBJ1-2, with D uncertain. Germline CDR1 and CDR2: SGHRS and YFSETQ. V lost 4 bases and J 2 bases, leaving 12 bases between the germline ends. The CDR3 loop spans 14 amino acids.

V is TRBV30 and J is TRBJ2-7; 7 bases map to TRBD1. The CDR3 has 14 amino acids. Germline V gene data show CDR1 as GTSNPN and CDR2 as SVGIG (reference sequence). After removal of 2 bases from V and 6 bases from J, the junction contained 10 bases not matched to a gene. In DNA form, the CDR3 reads TGTGCCTGGAGTCACTCGACAGGGTTCCTCGAGCAGTACTTC. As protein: CAWSHSTGFLEQYF.